This record looks at one T cell receptor (beta chain) sequence and its context. The antigen it recognizes is unknown. One base away there is no much larger clone; base qualities are not given. The sample comes from a study of blood T cell repertoires in COVID-19 (dated by TCRdb to the early 2020s). As for the study more broadly: Samples covering the acute and convalescent phases of COVID-19 were provided by collaborators in the United States, Italy and Spain. Samples came from the ongoing ImmuneRACE study (first 160 participants) plus 1,254 subjects from 6 global collaborators. Sample metadata almost always included a de-identified subject ID, COVID-19 status, age in years and sex. Deeply sampled blood TCRbeta repertoires from subjects exposed to, actively infected with, or recovered from COVID-19 were included in the dataset. The repertoires were made available in a free public database intended to serve as a resource for research on the immune response to SARS-CoV-2. Where HLA class I and class II types were available, the types were taken from metadata supplied by the sample provider, not from assay-based typing. The material from the prospective study consisted of cDNA or gDNA derived from T cells, B-cell-depleted T cells, or PBMCs.

Study-wide findings and limitations: How much clinical and demographic metadata was included differed by source and by participant, and the metadata was provided uncurated.

TCRbeta CDR3 regions were amplified from genomic DNA using the immunoSEQ Assay, a bias-controlled multiplex PCR. The authors processed their data as follows. The number of nucleated cells in each sample was estimated from the amplification of reference gene primers within the assay. To quantify the absolute abundance of each unique TCRbeta CDR3 rearrangement, sequence reads were collapsed and filtered. Productive Simpson clonality was computed per sample as the square root of Simpson's diversity index over productive rearrangements. The source is immuneACCESS, and TCRdb retained only in-frame sequences with V and J called. Part of the clones is not carried over; for the studies checked, unresolved V genes explain less than half of this, and the remainder is unexplained. Clone size and the V and J calls come from that table; the DNA yielded D and trimming. For this sample the table gives about 230,000 clones, of which 70% to 90% were detected only once. The ten largest clones capture 0.85% to 1% of the sample.

Reading the germline V gene (reference sequence) gives CDR1 LNHDA and CDR2 SQIVND. V was cut back by 6 bases and J by 9 bases, leaving a gap of 18 bases between them. Taken from cysteine to phenylalanine, the CDR3 has 13 residues. Only the CDR3 part of the read is kept: 39 bases, read in frame from the first base. Each collaborating institution followed its own protocols to collect whole blood in K2EDTA tubes. For TCRbeta analysis, collaborator samples were shipped as frozen whole blood, as isolated PBMCs, or as DNA extracted from either sample type. Recombination connected TRBV19 to TRBJ2-7, and perhaps TRBD2 as D gene, on 5 matching bases. This TCR came from a man aged 40-49 years with acute or convalescent COVID-19. The material sequenced was peripheral blood. The CDR3 region: CASRDGIYEGQYF. The DNA sequence is given as TGTGCCAGTAGGGACGGGATTTACGAGGGGCAGTACTTC.